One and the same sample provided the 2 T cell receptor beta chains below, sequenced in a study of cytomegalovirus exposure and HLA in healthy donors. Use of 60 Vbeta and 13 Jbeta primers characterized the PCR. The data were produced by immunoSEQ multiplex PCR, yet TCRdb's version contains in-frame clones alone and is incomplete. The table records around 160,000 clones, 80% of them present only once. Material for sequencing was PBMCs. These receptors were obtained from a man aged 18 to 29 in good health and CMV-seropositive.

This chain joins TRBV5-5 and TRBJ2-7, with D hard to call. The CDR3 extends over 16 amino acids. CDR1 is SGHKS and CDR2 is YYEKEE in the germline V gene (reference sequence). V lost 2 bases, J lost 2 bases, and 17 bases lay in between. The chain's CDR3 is CASSFSGQQYPYEQYF. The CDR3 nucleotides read TGTGCCAGCAGCTTTTCTGGGCAGCAGTACCCCTACGAGCAGTACTTC. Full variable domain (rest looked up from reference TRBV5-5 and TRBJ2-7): DAGVTQSPTHLIKTRGQQVTLRCSPISGHKSVSWYQQVLGQGPQFIFQYYEKEERGRGNFPDRFSARQFPNYSSELNVNALLLGDSALYLCASSFSGQQYPYEQYFGPGTRLTVT.

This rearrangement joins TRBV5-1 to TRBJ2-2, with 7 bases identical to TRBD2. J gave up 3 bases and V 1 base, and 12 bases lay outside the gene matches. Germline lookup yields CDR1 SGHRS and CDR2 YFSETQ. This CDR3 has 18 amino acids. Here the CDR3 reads CASSLSGRGDHHTGELFF. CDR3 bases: TGCGCCAGCAGCTTGAGTGGCCGGGGGGACCACCACACCGGGGAGCTGTTTTTT.